The clone carrying this T cell receptor (beta chain) appeared many times. Its target is unknown. The library was built from around 380 ng RNA with molecular barcoded adaptors for alpha/delta and beta/gamma chains. One entry per CDR3 protein results from TCRdb running MiXCR on the reads. This table holds approximately 93,000 distinct CDR3 sequences, roughly 21% found once. The sample originates from a study of read filtering for tumor transcriptome and immune sequencing. Across the study: Transcriptome libraries were built from DNase-treated RNA.

Study-level findings and limits: Roughly 82% of IR-seq clonotypes had a single read, yet these held around 3.3% of reads. The sorted CD138-negative fraction was a mixed bone marrow immune population, not purified T cells.

Between the trimmed V and J ends, which lost 8 bases and 1 base, there was a span of 15 bases. CDR1 MNHNY and CDR2 SVGAGI come from the germline V gene (reference sequence). There are 14 residues in the CDR3. This sequence joins TRBV6-6 and TRBJ2-7; a possible D gene is TRBD1 (6 bases). The sequenced sample was a population of CD138-negative cells sorted from bone marrow. This TCR came from a donor over 35 with multiple myeloma. The CDR3 spells CASVRDISSYEQYF. The CDR3 DNA is TGTGCCAGCGTCCGGGACATTTCTTCCTACGAGCAGTACTTC.